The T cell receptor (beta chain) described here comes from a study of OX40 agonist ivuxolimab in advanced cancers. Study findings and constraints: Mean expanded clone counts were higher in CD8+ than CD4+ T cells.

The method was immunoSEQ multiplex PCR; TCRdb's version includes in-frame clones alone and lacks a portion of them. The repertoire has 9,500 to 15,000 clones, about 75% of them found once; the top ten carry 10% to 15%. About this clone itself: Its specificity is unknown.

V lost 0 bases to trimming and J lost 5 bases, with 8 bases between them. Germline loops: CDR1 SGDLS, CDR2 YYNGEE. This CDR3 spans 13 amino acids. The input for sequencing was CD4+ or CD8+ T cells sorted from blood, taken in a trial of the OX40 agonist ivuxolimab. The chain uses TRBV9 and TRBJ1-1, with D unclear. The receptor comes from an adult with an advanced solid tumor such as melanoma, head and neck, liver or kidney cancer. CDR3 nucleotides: TGTGCCAGCAGCGTAGCCAGGTCTACTGAAGCTTTCTTT. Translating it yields CASSVARSTEAFF.